These T cell receptor beta chains were read from a single sample in a study of Ad26.COV2.S vaccination and SARS-CoV-2 variants. The table came from immunoSEQ multiplex PCR; TCRdb's copy has only in-frame clones and leaves some out. Counted here are around 450,000 clones, roughly 87% occurring once; the ten biggest clones make up about 4.5%. This sample comprised peripheral blood, obtained in a trial of Ad26.COV2.S vaccine versus placebo. These receptors all stem from a person between 18 and 65 years old who received the Ad26.COV2.S COVID-19 vaccine or a placebo. CDR3s include the opening cysteine and the closing phenylalanine or tryptophan. D genes are given only for firm matches. Size values are once, few and many counts, or a class for expanded clones, and some rows have none.

.	TRBV29-1	TRBJ2-3	TRBD1	TGCACCGGCACCGGGACAGGGGGAGCGGGAGATACGCAGTATTTT	CTGTGTGGAGDTQYF
.	TRBV2	TRBJ2-1	.	TGTGCCAGCAGCGAGTTAGCGGACGGGAATGAGCAGTTCTTC	CASSELADGNEQFF
.	TRBV7-9	TRBJ2-2	TRBD1	TGTGCCAGCAGCTATAATCAGGGGGCTGGGTACACCGGGGAGCTGTTTTTT	CASSYNQGAGYTGELFF
.	TRBV7-8	TRBJ2-5	.	TGTGCCAGCAGCTTCGGACGGGGACGGGGGCGCGGTGAGACCCAGTACTTC	CASSFGRGRGRGETQYF
.	TRBV7-9	TRBJ2-5	.	TGTGCCAGCAGTCCCGGGACACGAGAGCAAGAGACCCAGTACTTC	CASSPGTREQETQYF
.	TRBV7-2	TRBJ2-3	.	TGTGCCAGCAGCTTAGTGGGGGAGGGGGCCACAGATACGCAGTATTTT	CASSLVGEGATDTQYF
.	TRBV7-9	TRBJ2-7	.	TGTGCCAGCGGGGGGGCCTCCGAGCAGTACTTC	CASGGASEQYF
.	TRBV24-1	TRBJ1-2	.	TGTGCCACCAGTGACCGAGGGTCCTATGGCTACACCTTC	CATSDRGSYGYTF
.	TRBV6-5	TRBJ2-7	TRBD1	TGTGCCAGCAGTCGGGACAGGGCCTACGAGCAGTACTTC	CASSRDRAYEQYF
.	TRBV7-2	TRBJ2-7	TRBD2	TGTGCCAGCAGCCTAAGGACTAGTGGCTCCTACGAGCAGTACTTC	CASSLRTSGSYEQYF
.	TRBV9	TRBJ2-4	TRBD2	TGTGCCAGCAGCGTAGATCCCCGGGAGGGGGCCAAAAACATTCAGTACTTC	CASSVDPREGAKNIQYF
.	TRBV7-2	TRBJ1-4	.	TGTGCCAGCAGCCGGGGGGCGGCTGAAAAACTGTTTTTT	CASSRGAAEKLFF
once	TRBV7-8	TRBJ2-1	TRBD2	TGTGCCAGCAGGCAGGGACTAGCGGGAGACAATGAGCAGTTCTTC	CASRQGLAGDNEQFF
.	TRBV4-2	TRBJ2-1	TRBD2	TGTGCCAGCAGCCAAGAGAGCGGGAGGGAGAGTGAGCAGTTCTTC	CASSQESGRESEQFF
medium-sized	TRBV29-1	TRBJ1-1	.	TGCAGCGTGGAGGTAGGGAACACTGAAGCTTTCTTT	CSVEVGNTEAFF
.	TRBV3-1/TRBV3-2	TRBJ2-7	TRBD2	TGTGCCAGCAGCCATCCCCCGCGGGAGGGCTCCTACGAGCAGTACTTC	CASSHPPREGSYEQYF
.	TRBV7-2	TRBJ2-7	.	TGTGCCAGCAGCTTAGCGGACCTCTCCTACGAGCAGTACTTC	CASSLADLSYEQYF
.	TRBV28	TRBJ2-7	.	TGTGCCAGCAGCAGCCAAGGGTATTACGAGCAGTACTTC	CASSSQGYYEQYF
.	TRBV12-3/TRBV12-4	TRBJ2-5	.	TGTGCCAGCAGTTGGGCTGTGGGAGAGACCCAGTACTTC	CASSWAVGETQYF
.	TRBV4-3	TRBJ1-4	TRBD1	TGCGCCAGCAGCCAGTCAATCGGGACAGAGGGGGAAAAACTGTTTTTT	CASSQSIGTEGEKLFF
.	TRBV12-3/TRBV12-4	TRBJ1-1	.	TGTGCCAGCAGCCGGACAGTGAACACTGAAGCTTTCTTT	CASSRTVNTEAFF
.	TRBV4-2	TRBJ2-5	TRBD1	TGTGCCAGCAGCCAAAGGACAGGGTGGGAGACCCAGTACTTC	CASSQRTGWETQYF
.	TRBV19	TRBJ2-2	.	TGTGCCAGTAGTATAGCCGCGGGGACCGGGGAGCTGTTTTTT	CASSIAAGTGELFF
.	TRBV5-5	TRBJ2-2	.	TGTGCCAGCAGCTTAGGACCCAGAAACACCGGGGAGCTGTTTTTT	CASSLGPRNTGELFF